Listed here are 4 T cell receptor beta chains from one sample, sequenced in a study of blood T cell repertoires in COVID-19. Sequenced by immunoSEQ multiplex PCR; TCRdb stores in-frame clones only, minus some. The data show some 520,000 clones, approximately 89% seen once. Sequenced input: peripheral blood. These receptors were collected from a man in his late teens or twenties with COVID-19, enrolled during active disease.

This clone was observed a handful of times. The V and J genes are TRBV2 and TRBJ2-2; D gene ambiguous. Trimming removed 2 bases from V and 6 bases from J, with 10 bases in between. This CDR3 is 14 amino acids long. The germline V gene encodes CDR1 SNHLY and CDR2 FYNNEI. The CDR3 region is CASSELVVPGELFF. The CDR3 DNA reads TGTGCCAGCAGTGAATTAGTTGTCCCCGGGGAGCTGTTTTTT.

The CDR3 DNA reads as TGTGCCACCTCGGGACAGGGGAACCTCGAGCAGTACTTC. Its protein product is CATSGQGNLEQYF. This chain joins TRBV18 and TRBJ2-7, with 10 nucleotides matching TRBD1. CDR3 length: 13 amino acids. J was trimmed by 6 bases and V by 10 bases; bases with no gene match: 9. The V gene's germline CDR1 is KGHSH and CDR2 LQKENI.

The chain couples TRBV11-2 to TRBJ1-4; 7 nucleotides align to TRBD1. With 5 bases clipped from V and 7 bases from J, the junction kept 10 bases outside the gene matches. CDR3 length equals 15 residues. The germline CDR1 and CDR2 sequences are SGHAT and FQNNGV. For the CDR3, the DNA is TGTGCCAGCAGCAGAAACAGGGGCTTGGGTGAAAAACTGTTTTTT. Translating gives CASSRNRGLGEKLFF.

This clone was found once. This chain links TRBV4-1 with TRBJ2-2, with D uncertain. The V end lost 0 bases, the J end lost 0 bases, and 8 bases lay between the germline ends. The CDR3 has 16 residues. CDR1 MGHRA and CDR2 YSYEKL come from the germline V gene. This chain's CDR3 is CASSQDWPTNTGELFF. CDR3 bases: TGCGCCAGCAGCCAAGATTGGCCGACGAACACCGGGGAGCTGTTTTTT.